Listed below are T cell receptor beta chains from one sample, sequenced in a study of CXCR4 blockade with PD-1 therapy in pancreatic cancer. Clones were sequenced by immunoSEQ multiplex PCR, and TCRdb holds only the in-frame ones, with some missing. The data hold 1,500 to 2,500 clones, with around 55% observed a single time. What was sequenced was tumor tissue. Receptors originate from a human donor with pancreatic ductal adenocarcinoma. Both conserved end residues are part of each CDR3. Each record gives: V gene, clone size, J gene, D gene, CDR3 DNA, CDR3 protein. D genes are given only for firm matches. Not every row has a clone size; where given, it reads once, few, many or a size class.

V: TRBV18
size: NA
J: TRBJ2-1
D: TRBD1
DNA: TGTGCCAGCTCACCAGGGGACAGGTCCTACAATGAGCAGTTCTTC
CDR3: CASSPGDRSYNEQFF

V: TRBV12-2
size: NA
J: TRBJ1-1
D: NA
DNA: TGTGCCATCTCGTGGGGGCGATTGAACACTGAAGCTTTCTTT
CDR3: CAISWGRLNTEAFF

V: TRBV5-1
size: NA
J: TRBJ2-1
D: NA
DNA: TGCGCCAGCAGAGATTCGACGGGGAAACCTTACAATGAGCAGTTCTTC
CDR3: CASRDSTGKPYNEQFF

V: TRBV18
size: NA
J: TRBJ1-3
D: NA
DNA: TGTGCCAGCTCACCGGGGACGGAAAGAAACACCATATATTTT
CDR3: CASSPGTERNTIYF

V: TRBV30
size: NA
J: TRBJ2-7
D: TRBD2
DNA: TGTGCCTGGAGTATGGGGACTAGTGGGGCCCGAAGCCCGTACTTC
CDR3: CAWSMGTSGARSPYF

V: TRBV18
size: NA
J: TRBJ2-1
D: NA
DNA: TGTGCCAGCTCACCGGCAGTATACAATGAGCAGTTCTTC
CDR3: CASSPAVYNEQFF

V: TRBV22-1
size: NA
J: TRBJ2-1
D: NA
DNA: TGTGCCAGCAGTTTCCTACTAGCGGGGGGTCGAAATGAGCAGTTCTTC
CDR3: CASSFLLAGGRNEQFF

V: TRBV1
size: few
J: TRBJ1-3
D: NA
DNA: TGCGCCAGCAGCCAAGCCGGGACAGGGGTGGTTGGAAACACCATATATTTT
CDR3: CASSQAGTGVVGNTIYF

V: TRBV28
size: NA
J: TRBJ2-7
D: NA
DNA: TGTGCCAGCAGTTCCGGCCAGGGGGAGCAGTACTTC
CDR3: CASSSGQGEQYF

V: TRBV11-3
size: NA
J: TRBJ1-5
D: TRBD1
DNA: TGTGCCAGCAGCTTAGGACAGGGAGGATACCAGCCCCAGCATTTT
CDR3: CASSLGQGGYQPQHF

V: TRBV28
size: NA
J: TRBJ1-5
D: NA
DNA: TGTGCCAGCACCTTTGATAGGGTTCGTCCCCAGCATTTT
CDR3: CASTFDRVRPQHF

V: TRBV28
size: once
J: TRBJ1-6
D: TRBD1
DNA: TGTGCCAGCAGCTTGGGACAGAGCACAGTACCCCTCCACTTT
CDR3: CASSLGQSTVPLHF

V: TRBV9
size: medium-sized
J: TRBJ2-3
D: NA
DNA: TGTGCCAGCAGCGTAGGTAATCTCGGGGGATATAGGACAGATACGCAGTATTTT
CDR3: CASSVGNLGGYRTDTQYF

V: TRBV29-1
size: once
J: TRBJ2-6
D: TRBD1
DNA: TGCAGCGCAGGGGGAACTGGGGCCAACGTCCTGACTTTC
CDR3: CSAGGTGANVLTF

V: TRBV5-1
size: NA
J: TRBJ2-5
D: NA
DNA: TGCGCCAGCAGCTTCGGACCGGGCGGGGAGACCCAGTACTTC
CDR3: CASSFGPGGETQYF

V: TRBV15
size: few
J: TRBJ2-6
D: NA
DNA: TGTGCCACCAGCAGAGTTTCCCTTAATGGGGCCAACGTCCTGACTTTC
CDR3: CATSRVSLNGANVLTF

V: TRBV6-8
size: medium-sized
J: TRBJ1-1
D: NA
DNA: TGTGCCAGCAGTAGAATTAAGGGCGCAGGTATTGAAGCTTTCTTT
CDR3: CASSRIKGAGIEAFF

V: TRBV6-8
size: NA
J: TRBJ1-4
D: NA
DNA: TGTGCCAGCAGTTACGGGGGGCCGCCAAATGAAAAACTGTTTTTT
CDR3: CASSYGGPPNEKLFF

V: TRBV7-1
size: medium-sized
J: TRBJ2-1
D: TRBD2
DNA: TGTGCCAGCAGCGTTAGCGGGGGGTCTATCAATGAGCAGTTCTTC
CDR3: CASSVSGGSINEQFF

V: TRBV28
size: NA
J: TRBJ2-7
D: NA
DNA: TGTGCCAGCAGTTCTCCGACCGCAGGGAGAGGCGAGCAGTACTTC
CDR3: CASSSPTAGRGEQYF

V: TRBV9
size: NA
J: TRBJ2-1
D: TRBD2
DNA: TGTGCCAGCAGCGTAGAGGCTAGCGGGCCGGTCCAGTTCTTC
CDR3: CASSVEASGPVQFF

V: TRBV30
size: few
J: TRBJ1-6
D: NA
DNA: TGTGCCTGGAGTGTAGGTACAGATTCACCCCTCCACTTT
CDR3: CAWSVGTDSPLHF

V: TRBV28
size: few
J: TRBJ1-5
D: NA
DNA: TGTGCCAGCAGTGTCGAGGGGGGGCTTGGTCAGCCCCAGCATTTT
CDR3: CASSVEGGLGQPQHF

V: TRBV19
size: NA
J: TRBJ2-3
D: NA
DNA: TGTGCCAGTTTGGACGTGAGCAGCACAGATACGCAGTATTTT
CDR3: CASLDVSSTDTQYF

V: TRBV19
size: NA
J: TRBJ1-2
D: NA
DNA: TGTGCCAGTACTATCGACCGGGGGGCTAACTATGGCTACACCTTC
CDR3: CASTIDRGANYGYTF

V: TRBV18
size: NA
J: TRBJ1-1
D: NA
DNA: TGTGCCAGCTCACCACCGAGTCAGGGACACATTGGAGACACTGAAGCTTTCTTT
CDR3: CASSPPSQGHIGDTEAFF

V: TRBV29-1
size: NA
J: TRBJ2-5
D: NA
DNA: TGCAGCGTTATTCTAGTGGGGGAAGAGACCCAGTACTTC
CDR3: CSVILVGEETQYF

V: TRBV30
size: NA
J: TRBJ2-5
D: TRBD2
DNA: TGTGCCTGGAAGAAAGCGGGGGCTCAAGAGACCCAGTACTTC
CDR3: CAWKKAGAQETQYF

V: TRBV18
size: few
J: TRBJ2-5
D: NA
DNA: TGTGCCAGCTCCGTAACAGGACAAGAGACCCAGTACTTC
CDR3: CASSVTGQETQYF

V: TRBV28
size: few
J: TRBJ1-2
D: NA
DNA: TGTGCCAGCAGTGCTCCGAGCGGGGCGCGAAATGGCTACACCTTC
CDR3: CASSAPSGARNGYTF

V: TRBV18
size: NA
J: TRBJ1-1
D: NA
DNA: TGTGCCAGCTCACGTGACGGACTGAACACTGAAGTTTTCTTT
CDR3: CASSRDGLNTEVFF

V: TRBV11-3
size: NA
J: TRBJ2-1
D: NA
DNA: TGTGCCAGCAGCTCCTCCCCTCCCGACAGCCCCCCGAATCACAATGAGCAGTTCTTC
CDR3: CASSSSPPDSPPNHNEQFF

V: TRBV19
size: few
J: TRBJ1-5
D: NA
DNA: TGTGCCAGTAGTATTTCAGGGCCGAATCAGCCCCAGCATTTT
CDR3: CASSISGPNQPQHF

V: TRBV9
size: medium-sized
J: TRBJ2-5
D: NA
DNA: TGTGCCAGCAGCGTATCGACTCACGAGGGGACCCAGTACTTC
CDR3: CASSVSTHEGTQYF

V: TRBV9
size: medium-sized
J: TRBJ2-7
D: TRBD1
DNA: TGTGCCAGCAGCTGGGGACAGGGGTCCTACGAGCAGTACTTC
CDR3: CASSWGQGSYEQYF

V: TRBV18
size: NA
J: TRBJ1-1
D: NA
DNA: TGTGCCAGCTCACCGGGGATGGGCACTGAAGCTTTCTTT
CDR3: CASSPGMGTEAFF

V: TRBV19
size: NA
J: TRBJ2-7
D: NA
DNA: TGTGCCAGTAGCTCCGGGACAACTAACGAGCAGTACTTC
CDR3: CASSSGTTNEQYF

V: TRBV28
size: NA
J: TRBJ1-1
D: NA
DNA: TGTGCCAGCAGTTTAGGTGGGTATGGGAACACTGAAGCTTTCTTT
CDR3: CASSLGGYGNTEAFF

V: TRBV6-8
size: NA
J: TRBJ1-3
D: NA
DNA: TGTGCCAGCAGTTACTCCCCTGATGCTGGAAACACCATATATTTT
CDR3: CASSYSPDAGNTIYF

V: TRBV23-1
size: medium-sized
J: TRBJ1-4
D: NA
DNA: TGCGCCAGCAGCCAAGACAGGTCGACGGGAGGGTTAGGAGAAAAACTGTTTTTT
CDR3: CASSQDRSTGGLGEKLFF

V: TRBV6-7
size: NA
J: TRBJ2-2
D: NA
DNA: TGTGCCAGCAGTTACTCGACTAGTGCCGGGGAGCTGTTTTTT
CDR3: CASSYSTSAGELFF

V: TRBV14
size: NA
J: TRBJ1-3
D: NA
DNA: TGTGCCAGCAGCCAAGGGAGGACACCAACCAACTCTGGAAACACCATATATTTT
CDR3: CASSQGRTPTNSGNTIYF

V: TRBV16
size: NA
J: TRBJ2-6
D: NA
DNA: TGTGCCAGCAGCCTGGGTCACTCTGGGGCCAACGTCCTGACTTTC
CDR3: CASSLGHSGANVLTF

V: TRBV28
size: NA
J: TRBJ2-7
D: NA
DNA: TGTGCCAGCAGTCCCCACACGGGGGTCGTCTACGAGCAGTACTTC
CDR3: CASSPHTGVVYEQYF

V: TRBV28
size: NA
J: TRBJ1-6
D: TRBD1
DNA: TGTGCCAGCAGCCCGGGACAGGGACGGTCACCCCTCCACTTT
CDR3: CASSPGQGRSPLHF

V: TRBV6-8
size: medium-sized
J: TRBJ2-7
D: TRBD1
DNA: TGTGCCAGCAGCCTGTGGTATGGACAGGGGGCAACCTACGAGCAGTACTTC
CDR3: CASSLWYGQGATYEQYF

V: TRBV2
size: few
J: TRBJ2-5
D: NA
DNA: TGTGCCAGCGAAGCGGATCAAGAGACCCAGTACTTC
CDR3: CASEADQETQYF

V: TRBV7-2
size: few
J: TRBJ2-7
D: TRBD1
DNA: TGTGCCAGCAGCCCTCGGGACAGATCTTCCTCCTACGAGCAGTACTTC
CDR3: CASSPRDRSSSYEQYF

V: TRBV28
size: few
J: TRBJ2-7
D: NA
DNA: TGTGCCAGCAGTTCGGACGGCTACGAGCAGTACTTC
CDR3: CASSSDGYEQYF

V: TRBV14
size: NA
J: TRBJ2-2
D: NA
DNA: TGTGCCAGCAGCCGCTGGAGCGGGGAGCTGTTTTTT
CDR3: CASSRWSGELFF

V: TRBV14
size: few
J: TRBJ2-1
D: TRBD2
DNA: TGTGCCAGCAGCCAAGACGATACTAGCGGGGGGTACAATGAGCAGTTCTTC
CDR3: CASSQDDTSGGYNEQFF

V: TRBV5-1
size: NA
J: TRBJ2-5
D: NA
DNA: TGCGCCAGCAGCTTGGGGCAGGGGATCCAAGAGACCCAGTACTTC
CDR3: CASSLGQGIQETQYF

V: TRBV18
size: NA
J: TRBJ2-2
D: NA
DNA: TGTGCCAGCTCACCACCACAGGGGGGGACCGGGGAGCTGTTTTTT
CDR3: CASSPPQGGTGELFF